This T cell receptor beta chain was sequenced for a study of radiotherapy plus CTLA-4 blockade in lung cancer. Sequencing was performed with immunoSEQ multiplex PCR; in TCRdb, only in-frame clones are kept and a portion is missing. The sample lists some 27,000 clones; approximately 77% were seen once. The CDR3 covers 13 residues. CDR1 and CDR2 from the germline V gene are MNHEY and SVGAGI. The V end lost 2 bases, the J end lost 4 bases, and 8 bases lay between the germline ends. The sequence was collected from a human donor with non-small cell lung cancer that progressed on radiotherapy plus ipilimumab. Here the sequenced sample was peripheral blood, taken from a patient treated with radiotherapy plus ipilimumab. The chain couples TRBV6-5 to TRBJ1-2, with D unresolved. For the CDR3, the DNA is TGTGCCAGCAGTTACCGGGCAGGCTATGGCTACACCTTC. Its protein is CASSYRAGYGYTF.